This T cell receptor beta chain was identified during a study of CD8+ T cells in alopecia areata. Germline values: CDR1 SQVTM, CDR2 ANQGSEA. Trimming removed 1 base at V and 8 bases at J, with 11 bases between. The CDR3 sequence is 12 residues long. This clone appeared once. This sample's treatment: oral pan-JAK inhibitor, 5-10 mg twice daily. TCR sequencing used cDNA made by reverse transcription of extracted RNA. The table came from immunoSEQ multiplex PCR; TCRdb's copy has only in-frame clones and leaves some out. The profile shows approximately 150,000 clones, approximately 52% of them singletons. The TCR sequence derives from a human donor with alopecia areata. The specimen was CD4+ T cells sorted from blood, collected at approximately week 60, from a patient treated with tofacitinib. This chain connects TRBV29-1 to TRBJ1-2; no firm D call. CDR3 nucleotides: TGCAGCGTTGAAGTGTCGGTTATCGGCTACACCTTC. Encoded protein: CSVEVSVIGYTF.